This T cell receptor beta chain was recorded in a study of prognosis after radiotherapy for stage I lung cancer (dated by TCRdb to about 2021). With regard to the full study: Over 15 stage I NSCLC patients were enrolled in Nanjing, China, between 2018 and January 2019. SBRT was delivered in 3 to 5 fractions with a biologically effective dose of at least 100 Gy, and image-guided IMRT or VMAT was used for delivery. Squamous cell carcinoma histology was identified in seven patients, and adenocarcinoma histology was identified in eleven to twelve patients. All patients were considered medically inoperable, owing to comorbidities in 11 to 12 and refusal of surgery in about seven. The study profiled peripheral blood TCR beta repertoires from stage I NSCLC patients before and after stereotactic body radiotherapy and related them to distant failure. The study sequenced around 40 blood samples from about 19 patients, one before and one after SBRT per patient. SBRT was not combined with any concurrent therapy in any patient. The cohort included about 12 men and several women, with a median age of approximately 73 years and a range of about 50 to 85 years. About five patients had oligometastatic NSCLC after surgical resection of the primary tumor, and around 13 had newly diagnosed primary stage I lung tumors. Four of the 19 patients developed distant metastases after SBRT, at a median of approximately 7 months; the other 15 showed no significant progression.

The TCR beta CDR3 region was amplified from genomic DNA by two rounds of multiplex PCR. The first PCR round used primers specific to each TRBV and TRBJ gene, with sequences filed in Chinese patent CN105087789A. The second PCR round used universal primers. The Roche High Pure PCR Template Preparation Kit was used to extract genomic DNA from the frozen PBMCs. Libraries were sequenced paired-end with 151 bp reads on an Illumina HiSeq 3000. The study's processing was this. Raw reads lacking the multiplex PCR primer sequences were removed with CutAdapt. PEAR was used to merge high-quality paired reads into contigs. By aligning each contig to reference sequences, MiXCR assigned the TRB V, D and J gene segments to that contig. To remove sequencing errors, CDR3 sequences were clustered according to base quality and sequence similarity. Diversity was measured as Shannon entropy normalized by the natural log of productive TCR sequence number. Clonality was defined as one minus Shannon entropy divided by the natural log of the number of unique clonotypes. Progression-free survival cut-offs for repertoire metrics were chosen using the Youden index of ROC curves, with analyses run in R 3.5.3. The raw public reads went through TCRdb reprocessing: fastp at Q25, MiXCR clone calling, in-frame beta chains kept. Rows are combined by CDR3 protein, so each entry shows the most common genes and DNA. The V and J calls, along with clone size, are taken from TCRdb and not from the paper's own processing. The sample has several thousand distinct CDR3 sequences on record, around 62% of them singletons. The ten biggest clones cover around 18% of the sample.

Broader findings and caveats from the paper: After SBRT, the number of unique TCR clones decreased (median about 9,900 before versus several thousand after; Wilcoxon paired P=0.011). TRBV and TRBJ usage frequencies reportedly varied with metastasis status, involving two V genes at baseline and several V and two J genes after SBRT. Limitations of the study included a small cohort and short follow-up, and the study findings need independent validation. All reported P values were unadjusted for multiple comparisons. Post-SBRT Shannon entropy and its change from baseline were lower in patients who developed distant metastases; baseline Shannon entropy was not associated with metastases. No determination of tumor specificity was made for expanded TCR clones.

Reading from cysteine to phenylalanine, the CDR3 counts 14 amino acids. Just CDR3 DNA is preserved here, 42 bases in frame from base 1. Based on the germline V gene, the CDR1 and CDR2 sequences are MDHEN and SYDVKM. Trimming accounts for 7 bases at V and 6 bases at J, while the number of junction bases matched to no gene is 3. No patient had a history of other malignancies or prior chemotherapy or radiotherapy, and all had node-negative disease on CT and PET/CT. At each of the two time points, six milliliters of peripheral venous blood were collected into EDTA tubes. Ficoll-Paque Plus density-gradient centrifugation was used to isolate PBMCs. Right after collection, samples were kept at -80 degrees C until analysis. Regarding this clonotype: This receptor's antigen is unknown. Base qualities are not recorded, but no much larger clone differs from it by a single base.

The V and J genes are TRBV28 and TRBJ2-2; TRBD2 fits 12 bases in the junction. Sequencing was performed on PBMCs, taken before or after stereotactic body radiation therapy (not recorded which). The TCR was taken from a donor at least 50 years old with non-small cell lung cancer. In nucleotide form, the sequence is TGTGCCAGCATTTCTAGCGGGAGGGCCGGGGAGCTGTTTTTT. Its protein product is CASISSGRAGELFF.